This T cell receptor beta chain was retrieved from a study of blood T cell repertoires in COVID-19. CDR1 LGHDT and CDR2 YNNKEL come from the germline V gene (reference sequence). V was clipped by 1 base and J by 8 bases, with 12 bases between them. This CDR3 contains 15 residues. In the original analysis: Amplification from reference gene primers served as the basis for estimated nucleated cell counts. Here immunoSEQ multiplex PCR was the method, and the copy in TCRdb shows in-frame clones only, minus some. V and J calls plus clone size are reproduced from that table; the DNA served to infer D and trimming. The data contain under 200,000 clones, about 87% of them singletons. Patients from Seattle were sampled longitudinally, starting during active infection.

The chain has TRBV3-1 (or the pseudogene TRBV3-2) and TRBJ1-6; D might be TRBD1 (5 bases). The source of this sequence is a woman in her 70s with COVID-19, enrolled during active disease. Sequenced material: peripheral blood. DNA for the CDR3: TGTGCCAGCAGCCAAGGGTCAGGGTGGGATTCACCCCTCCACTTT. It codes for CASSQGSGWDSPLHF.